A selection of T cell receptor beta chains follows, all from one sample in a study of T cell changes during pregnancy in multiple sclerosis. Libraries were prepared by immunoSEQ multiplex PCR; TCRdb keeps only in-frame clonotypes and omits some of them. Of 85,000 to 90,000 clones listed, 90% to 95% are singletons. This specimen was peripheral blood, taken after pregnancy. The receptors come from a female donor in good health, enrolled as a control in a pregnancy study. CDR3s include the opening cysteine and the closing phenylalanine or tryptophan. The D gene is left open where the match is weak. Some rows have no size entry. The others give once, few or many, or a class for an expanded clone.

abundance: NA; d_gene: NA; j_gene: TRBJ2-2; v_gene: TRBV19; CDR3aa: CASRDRGGVNTGELFF; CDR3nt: TGTGCCAGTAGGGATAGAGGGGGGGTAAACACCGGGGAGCTGTTTTTT
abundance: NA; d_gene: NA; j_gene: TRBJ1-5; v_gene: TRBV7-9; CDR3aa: CASSPSISNQPQHF; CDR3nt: TGTGCCAGCAGCCCGAGCATAAGCAATCAGCCCCAGCATTTT
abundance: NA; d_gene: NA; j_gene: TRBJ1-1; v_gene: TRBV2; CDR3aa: CASSEGAGQGIEAFF; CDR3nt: TGTGCCAGCAGTGAAGGGGCAGGGCAAGGGATTGAAGCTTTCTTT
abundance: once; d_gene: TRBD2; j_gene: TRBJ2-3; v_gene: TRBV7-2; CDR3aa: CASSPQTSGGADTQYF; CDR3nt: TGTGCCAGCAGCCCCCAGACTAGCGGGGGGGCAGATACGCAGTATTTT
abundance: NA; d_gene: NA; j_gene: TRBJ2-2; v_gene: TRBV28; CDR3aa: CASSFVLSGTGELFF; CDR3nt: TGTGCCAGCAGTTTCGTGCTCTCGGGGACCGGGGAGCTGTTTTTT
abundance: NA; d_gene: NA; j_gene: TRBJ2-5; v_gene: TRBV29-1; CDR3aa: CSVENPTEWQETQYF; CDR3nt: TGCAGCGTTGAAAACCCGACAGAGTGGCAAGAGACCCAGTACTTC
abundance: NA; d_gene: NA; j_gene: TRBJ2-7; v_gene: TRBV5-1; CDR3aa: CASSLSTGKSSYEQYF; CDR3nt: TGCGCCAGCAGCTTATCAACAGGTAAAAGCTCCTACGAGCAGTACTTC
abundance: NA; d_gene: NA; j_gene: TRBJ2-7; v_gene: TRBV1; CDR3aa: CTSSQEGDGRNTTEQYF; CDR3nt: TGCACCAGCAGCCAGGAGGGAGACGGGAGAAATACGACCGAGCAGTACTTC
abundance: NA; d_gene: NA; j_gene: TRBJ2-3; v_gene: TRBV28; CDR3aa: CASSSSILTGRQYF; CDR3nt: TGTGCCAGCAGTTCCAGTATCCTGACAGGCAGGCAGTATTTT
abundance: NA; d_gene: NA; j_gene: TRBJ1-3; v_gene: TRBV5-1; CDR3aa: CASSLEGAHGNTIYF; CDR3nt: TGCGCCAGCAGCTTGGAAGGGGCGCACGGAAACACCATATATTTT
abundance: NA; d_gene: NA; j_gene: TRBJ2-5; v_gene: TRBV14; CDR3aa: CASSRGETQYF; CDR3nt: TGTGCCAGCAGCCGCGGTGAGACCCAGTACTTC
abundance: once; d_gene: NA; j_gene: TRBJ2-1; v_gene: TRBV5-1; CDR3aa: CASSQSTGNNEQFF; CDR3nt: TGCGCCAGCAGCCAATCCACAGGGAATAATGAGCAGTTCTTC
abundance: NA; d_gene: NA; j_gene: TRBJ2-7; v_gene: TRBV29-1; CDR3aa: CSVGEGGQYF; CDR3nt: TGCAGCGTTGGGGAGGGGGGGCAGTACTTC
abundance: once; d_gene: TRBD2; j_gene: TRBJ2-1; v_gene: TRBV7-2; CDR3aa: CASSLAGGPFF; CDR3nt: TGTGCCAGCAGCTTAGCGGGAGGGCCGTTCTTC
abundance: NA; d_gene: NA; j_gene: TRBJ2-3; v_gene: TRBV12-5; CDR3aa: CASVSGASTDTQYF; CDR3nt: TGTGCTAGTGTCAGCGGAGCTAGCACAGATACGCAGTATTTT
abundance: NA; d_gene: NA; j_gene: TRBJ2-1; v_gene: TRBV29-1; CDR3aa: CSVEGRNEQFF; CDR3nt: TGCAGCGTTGAAGGGAGGAATGAGCAGTTCTTC